One sample yielded the 18 T cell receptor beta chains listed below, sequenced in a study of blood T cell repertoires in COVID-19. Sequenced by immunoSEQ multiplex PCR; TCRdb stores in-frame clones only, minus some. The sample yields roughly 200,000 clones, 86% seen once. Sequencing was carried out using peripheral blood. These receptors came from a woman in her 50s with COVID-19, enrolled during active disease.

The sample holds one count of this clone. The chain has TRBV4-2 and TRBJ2-7; TRBD1 matches at 7 bases. V lost 4 bases, J lost 0 bases, and 3 bases stayed unmatched. Looked up from germline, CDR1 is LGHNA and CDR2 is YNFKEQ. The CDR3 loop spans 14 amino acids. The DNA for the CDR3 is TGTGCCAGCAGCCCCGGGACAGCCTCCTACGAGCAGTACTTC. It translates to CASSPGTASYEQYF.

The chain uses TRBV9 and TRBJ2-2; 9 positions match TRBD2. Trimming at V came to 3 bases and at J to 3 bases, leaving 9 bases not matched to a gene. The CDR3 extends over 17 amino acids. Germline-derived CDR1 and CDR2 are SGDLS and YYNGEE. In DNA form, the CDR3 reads TGTGCCAGCAGCGCGCGATGGACTAGCGACTACACCGGGGAGCTGTTTTTT. Translation: CASSARWTSDYTGELFF.

The chain is built from TRBV7-8 and TRBJ1-2, with D perhaps TRBD1 (6 bases). The CDR3 is made up of 15 amino acids. The germline CDR1 and CDR2 sequences are SGHVS and FQNEAQ. The ends were cut back, 5 bases at V and 0 bases at J, with 13 bases in the middle. This CDR3 is CASSPMDRSNYGYTF. The DNA for the CDR3 is TGTGCCAGCAGCCCGATGGACAGATCTAACTATGGCTACACCTTC.

This chain connects TRBV14 to TRBJ2-5, with 7 bases fitting TRBD2. The germline CDR1 and CDR2 sequences are SGHDN and FVKESK. The CDR3 runs 16 residues. The J segment lost 0 bases and the V segment lost 4 bases, leaving 8 bases of the junction unmatched. The CDR3 reads CASSRTPGTNQETQYF. Written as DNA, the CDR3 is TGTGCCAGCAGCCGCACCCCTGGGACTAACCAAGAGACCCAGTACTTC. Full variable domain (rest looked up from reference TRBV14 and TRBJ2-5): EAGVTQFPSHSVIEKGQTVTLRCDPISGHDNLYWYRRVMGKEIKFLLHFVKESKQDESGMPNNRFLAERTGGTYSTLKVQPAELEDSGVYFCASSRTPGTNQETQYFGPGTRLLVL.

The V gene is TRBV19, the J gene TRBJ1-5, with TRBD1 as a possible D gene (5 bases). CDR3 length: 17 residues. Deletions cut 4 bases from V and 0 bases from J, with 16 bases between. Germline values: CDR1 LNHDA, CDR2 SQIVND (reference sequence). The CDR3 protein is CASSNWMSGVSNQPQHF. CDR3 in DNA: TGTGCCAGTAGTAATTGGATGTCGGGGGTTAGCAATCAGCCCCAGCATTTT.

The CDR3: CATSRGFRTGTYEQYF. CDR3 nucleotide sequence: TGTGCCACCAGCAGAGGGTTCCGGACAGGGACCTACGAGCAGTACTTC. This chain uses TRBV15 with TRBJ2-7; TRBD1 matches 8 bases. After removal of 1 base from V and 2 bases from J, the junction contained 7 bases not matched to a gene. This CDR3 comprises 16 residues. Looked up from germline, CDR1 is LNHNV and CDR2 is YYDKDF (reference sequence).

CDR3 coding DNA: TGTGCCATCAGTGAGGGGGGGGCTTCCTCCAATGAAAAACTGTTTTTT. As protein: CAISEGGASSNEKLFF. The J gene is TRBJ1-4, the V gene TRBV10-3; possible D gene TRBD1, 6 bases. The CDR3 spans 16 residues. Germline CDR1 ENHRY, CDR2 SYGVKD. Trimming removed 2 bases from V and 5 bases from J, with 15 bases in between.

This clone came up a few times. The CDR3 protein is CASSLDGGGGRSPLHF. CDR3 nucleotide sequence: TGTGCCAGCAGCTTGGACGGGGGGGGAGGCAGGTCACCCCTCCACTTT. This chain joins TRBV5-4 and TRBJ1-6, with D possibly matching TRBD1 (5 bases). Germline lookup yields CDR1 SGHNT and CDR2 YYREEE (reference sequence). Trimming cost V 0 bases and J 10 bases, with 17 bases left between them. This CDR3 is built from 16 residues.

This clone was counted a single time. The chain uses TRBV7-2 and TRBJ2-5, with a possible D match to TRBD2 (5 bases). The CDR3 contains 14 residues. The germline V gene has CDR1 SGHTA and CDR2 FQGNSA. V was trimmed by 2 bases and J by 2 bases, leaving 9 bases between them. The CDR3, as DNA: TGTGCCAGCAGCTTAATGGAGCGGCAAGAGACCCAGTACTTC. Its protein is CASSLMERQETQYF. Looking up the rest from reference TRBV7-2 and TRBJ2-5 gives the full variable domain: GAGVSQSPSNKVTEKGKDVELRCDPISGHTALYWYRQSLGQGLEFLIYFQGNSAPDKSGLPSDRFSAERTGGSVSTLTIQRTQQEDSAVYLCASSLMERQETQYFGPGTRLLVL.

This chain connects TRBV11-2 to TRBJ2-3, with 9 bases identical to TRBD2. Germline CDR1 SGHAT, CDR2 FQNNGV. Trimming took 3 bases from V and 7 from J; bases not matched to a gene: 8. This CDR3 region has 15 residues. CDR3 residues: CASSLVAGVLNTQYF. CDR3 DNA sequence: TGTGCCAGCAGCTTGGTAGCGGGGGTCCTGAATACGCAGTATTTT.

This clone has just one count. The chain has TRBV28 and TRBJ2-2; weak D call: TRBD2 (5 bases). Germline V gives CDR1 MDHEN, CDR2 SYDVKM. The CDR3 is made up of 12 amino acids. Deletions cut 5 bases from V and 13 bases from J, with 14 bases between. CDR3 sequence: CASSTTRSRLFF. DNA for the CDR3: TGTGCCAGCAGTACCACTAGATCGCGGCTGTTTTTT.

The chain links TRBV7-2 to TRBJ1-1; TRBD1 matches 9 bases. Germline V gene data show CDR1 as SGHTA and CDR2 as FQGNSA. The CDR3 sequence is 14 residues long. With V trimmed by 6 bases and J by 3 bases, 5 bases remained unmatched. The CDR3 is CASRKDRGDTEAFF. The CDR3 coding sequence is TGTGCCAGCAGGAAGGACAGGGGAGACACTGAAGCTTTCTTT.

The V call is TRBV6-2 or TRBV6-3, the J call TRBJ1-1, with TRBD1 matching over 8 bases. The CDR3 contains 14 residues. Germline loops: CDR1 MNHEY, CDR2 SVGEGT. J was trimmed by 3 bases and V by 0 bases; bases with no gene match: 0. CDR3 sequence reads: CASSYSRGHTEAFF. The CDR3 DNA reads as TGTGCCAGCAGTTACTCCAGGGGGCACACTGAAGCTTTCTTT.

J is TRBJ2-1 and V is TRBV3-1 (or the pseudogene TRBV3-2); 7 bases map to TRBD2. CDR1 is LGHDT, CDR2 YNNKEL, per germline (reference sequence). Trimming removed 5 bases from V and 9 bases from J; junction bases left unmatched: 4. The CDR3 spans 12 residues. The CDR3 sequence is CASSTSVGEQFF. The CDR3 DNA follows: TGTGCCAGCAGCACTAGCGTCGGTGAGCAGTTCTTC.

The chain is built from TRBV27 and TRBJ2-1; TRBD2 matches at 11 bases. V shed 6 bases and J 8 bases; nucleotides not matched to a gene: 9. Germline V gives CDR1 MNHEY, CDR2 SMNVEV (reference sequence). This CDR3 comprises 15 residues. CDR3 in DNA: TGTGCCAGCAGCCCCAAGACTAGCGGGGTTGATGAGCAGTTCTTC. It encodes CASSPKTSGVDEQFF.

The V gene is TRBV28, the J gene TRBJ2-1, with D possibly matching TRBD2 (5 bases). The CDR3 runs 13 residues. With 3 bases removed from V and 6 bases from J, the gap between germline ends came to 9 bases. The V gene's germline CDR1 is MDHEN and CDR2 SYDVKM. As DNA, the CDR3 is TGTGCCAGCAGTTTTCGGGGTTTCAATGAGCAGTTCTTC. This encodes CASSFRGFNEQFF. The variable domain in full, completed from reference TRBV28 and TRBJ2-1, reads DVKVTQSSRYLVKRTGEKVFLECVQDMDHENMFWYRQDPGLGLRLIYFSYDVKMKEKGDIPEGYSVSREKKERFSLILESASTNQTSMYLCASSFRGFNEQFFGPGTRLTVL.

A single count supports this clone. The chain joins TRBV2 to TRBJ1-6; 7 nucleotides agree with TRBD1. J was trimmed by 7 bases and V by 7 bases; bases with no gene match: 10. The CDR3 loop spans 15 amino acids. Germline V gene data show CDR1 as SNHLY and CDR2 as FYNNEI. In nucleotides, the CDR3 is TGTGCCAGCATCGCCCGACAGGGATGGAATTCACCCCTCCACTTT. This encodes CASIARQGWNSPLHF.

The V and J genes are TRBV3-1 (or the pseudogene TRBV3-2) and TRBJ2-3; 7 bases line up with TRBD1. Germline V CDR1 and CDR2: LGHDT, YNNKEL (reference sequence). The CDR3 contains 18 residues. V lost 1 base and J lost 2; bases outside the gene matches: 12. DNA for the CDR3: TGTGCCAGCAGCCAAGTTGGGTTAAGACAGGGATTCACAGATACGCAGTATTTT. Translation: CASSQVGLRQGFTDTQYF.